This T cell receptor beta chain appears in the sequencing data of a study of T cells after yellow fever vaccination. Study-wide context: Fractions low in cell number were prepared with SMART-Seq v4 Ultra Low Input. General study points: Though it reached lower strength, the secondary response hit its peak faster, day 5 versus 15. Detected again after the booster were most primary-vaccination clones, at 96% CD4 and 70% to 90% CD8.

This clonotype came up many times. Its antigen is undetermined. TCRdb analysed the 5' RACE reads with MiXCR anew, one entry per CDR3 protein. In the table there are approximately 610,000 distinct CDR3 sequences, roughly a sixth of which are singletons. Trimming at V came to 4 bases and at J to 1 base, leaving 3 bases not matched to a gene. Germline values: CDR1 SGHTA, CDR2 FQGNSA. The CDR3 covers 14 residues. Sequencing used PBMCs, obtained more than 4 days after the first yellow fever vaccination. The chain has TRBV7-2 and TRBJ2-5; TRBD2 matches at 7 bases. The sequence derives from a man between 18 and 35 years old who received the YFV17D yellow fever vaccine. CDR3: CASSSAGTQETQYF. CDR3 sequence (DNA): TGTGCCAGCAGCTCAGCGGGGACCCAAGAGACCCAGTACTTC.